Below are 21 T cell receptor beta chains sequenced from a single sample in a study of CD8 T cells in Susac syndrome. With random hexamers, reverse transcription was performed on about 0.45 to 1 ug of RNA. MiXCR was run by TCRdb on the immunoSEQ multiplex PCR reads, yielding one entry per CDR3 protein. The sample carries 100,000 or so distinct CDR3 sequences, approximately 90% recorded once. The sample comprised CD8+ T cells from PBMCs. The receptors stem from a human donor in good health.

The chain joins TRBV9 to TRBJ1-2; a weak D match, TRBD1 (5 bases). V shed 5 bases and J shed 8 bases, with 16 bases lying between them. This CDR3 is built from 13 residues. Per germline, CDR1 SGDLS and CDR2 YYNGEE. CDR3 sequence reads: CASSDEGVRGYTF. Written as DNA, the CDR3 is TGTGCCAGCAGTGACGAAGGGGTCCGCGGCTACACCTTC. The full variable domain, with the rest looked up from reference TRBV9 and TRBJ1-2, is DSGVTQTPKHLITATGQRVTLRCSPRSGDLSVYWYQQSLDQGLQFLIQYYNGEERAKGNILERFSAQQFPDLHSELNLSSLELGDSALYFCASSDEGVRGYTFGSGTRLTVV.

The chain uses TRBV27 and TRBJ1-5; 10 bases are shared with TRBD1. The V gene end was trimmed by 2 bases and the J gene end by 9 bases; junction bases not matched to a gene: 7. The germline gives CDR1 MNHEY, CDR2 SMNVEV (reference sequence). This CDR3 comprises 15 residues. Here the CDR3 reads CASSLKTGGAGPQHF. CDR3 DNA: TGTGCCAGCAGTTTAAAGACAGGGGGCGCGGGGCCCCAGCATTTT.

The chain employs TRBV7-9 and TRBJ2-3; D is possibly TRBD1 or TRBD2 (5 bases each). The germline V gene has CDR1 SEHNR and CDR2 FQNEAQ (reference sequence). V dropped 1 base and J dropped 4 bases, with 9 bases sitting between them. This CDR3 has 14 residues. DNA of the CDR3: TGTGCCAGCAGCTTAGGCAGGGACCCAGATACGCAGTATTTT. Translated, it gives CASSLGRDPDTQYF. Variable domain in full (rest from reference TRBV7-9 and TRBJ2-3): DTGVSQNPRHKITKRGQNVTFRCDPISEHNRLYWYRQTLGQGPEFLTYFQNEAQLEKSRLLSDRFSAERPKGSFSTLEIQRTEQGDSAMYLCASSLGRDPDTQYFGPGTRLTVL.

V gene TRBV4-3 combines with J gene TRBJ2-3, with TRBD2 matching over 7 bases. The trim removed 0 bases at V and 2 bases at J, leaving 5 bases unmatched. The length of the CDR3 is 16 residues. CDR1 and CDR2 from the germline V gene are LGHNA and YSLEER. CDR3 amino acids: CASSQDNGGTTDTQYF. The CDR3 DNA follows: TGCGCCAGCAGCCAAGACAACGGGGGGACCACAGATACGCAGTATTTT.

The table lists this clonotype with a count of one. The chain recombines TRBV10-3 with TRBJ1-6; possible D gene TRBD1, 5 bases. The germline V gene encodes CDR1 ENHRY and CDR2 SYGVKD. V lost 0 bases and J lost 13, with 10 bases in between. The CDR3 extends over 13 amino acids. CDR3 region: CAISESRGGPLHF. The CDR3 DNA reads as TGTGCCATCAGTGAGTCTCGGGGCGGCCCCCTCCACTTT.

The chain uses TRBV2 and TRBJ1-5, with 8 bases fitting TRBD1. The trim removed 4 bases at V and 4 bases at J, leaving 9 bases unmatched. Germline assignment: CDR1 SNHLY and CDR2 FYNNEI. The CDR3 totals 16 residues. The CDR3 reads CASSGAIGQGNQPQHF. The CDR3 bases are TGTGCCAGCAGTGGGGCTATCGGACAGGGAAATCAGCCCCAGCATTTT.

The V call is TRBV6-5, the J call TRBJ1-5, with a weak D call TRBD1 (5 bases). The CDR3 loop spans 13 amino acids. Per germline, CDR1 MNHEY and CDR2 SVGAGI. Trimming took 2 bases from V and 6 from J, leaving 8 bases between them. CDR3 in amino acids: CASSYRGIQPQHF. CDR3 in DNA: TGTGCCAGCAGTTACAGGGGTATTCAGCCCCAGCATTTT.

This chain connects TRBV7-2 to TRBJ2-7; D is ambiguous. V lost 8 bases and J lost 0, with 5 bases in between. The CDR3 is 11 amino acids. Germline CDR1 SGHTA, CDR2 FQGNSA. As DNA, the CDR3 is TGTGCCAGCGCCCTCTCCTACGAGCAGTACTTC. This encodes CASALSYEQYF.

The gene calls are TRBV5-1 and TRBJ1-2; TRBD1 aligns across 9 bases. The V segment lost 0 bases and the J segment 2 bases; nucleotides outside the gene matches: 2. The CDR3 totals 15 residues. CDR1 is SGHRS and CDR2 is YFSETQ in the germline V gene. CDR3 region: CASSLGTGVNYGYTF. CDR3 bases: TGCGCCAGCAGCTTGGGGACAGGGGTAAACTATGGCTACACCTTC.

The CDR3 bases are TGTGCCAGCAGCTCTCGGGCCGGCTTTATGGACACTGAAGCTTTCTTT. It yields the protein CASSSRAGFMDTEAFF. The chain uses TRBV7-9 and TRBJ1-1; D gene ambiguous. This CDR3 has 16 amino acids. Germline CDR1 reads SEHNR; CDR2 reads FQNEAQ (reference sequence). V lost 4 bases and J 3 bases, leaving 18 bases between the germline ends.

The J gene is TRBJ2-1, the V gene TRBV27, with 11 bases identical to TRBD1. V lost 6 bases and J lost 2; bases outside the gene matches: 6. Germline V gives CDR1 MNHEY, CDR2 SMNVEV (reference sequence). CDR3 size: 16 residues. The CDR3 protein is CASRVEDRGPYNEQFF. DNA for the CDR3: TGTGCCAGCAGGGTTGAGGACAGGGGGCCCTACAATGAGCAGTTCTTC.

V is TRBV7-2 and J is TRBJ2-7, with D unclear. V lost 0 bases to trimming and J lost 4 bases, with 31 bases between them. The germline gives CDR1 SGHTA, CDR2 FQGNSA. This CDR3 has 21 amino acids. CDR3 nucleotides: TGTGCCAGCAGCTTAGCTTCGCTTGGATTAGCAGCTCCCGAACGAGAATACGAGCAGTACTTC. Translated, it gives CASSLASLGLAAPEREYEQYF.

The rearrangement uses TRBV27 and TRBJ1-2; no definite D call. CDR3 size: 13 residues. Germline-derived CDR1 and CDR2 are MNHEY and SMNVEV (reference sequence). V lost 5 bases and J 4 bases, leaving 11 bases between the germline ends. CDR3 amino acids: CASSIQALYGYTF. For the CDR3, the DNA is TGTGCCAGCAGTATCCAGGCCCTCTATGGCTACACCTTC.

CDR3 DNA: TGTGCCAGCAGTGAAGCGCATGCAACTAATGAAAAACTGTTTTTT. Translation: CASSEAHATNEKLFF. This sequence joins TRBV2 and TRBJ1-4; no firm D call. The germline V gene encodes CDR1 SNHLY and CDR2 FYNNEI. V was trimmed by 0 bases and J by 0 bases, leaving 5 bases between them. CDR3 size: 15 residues.

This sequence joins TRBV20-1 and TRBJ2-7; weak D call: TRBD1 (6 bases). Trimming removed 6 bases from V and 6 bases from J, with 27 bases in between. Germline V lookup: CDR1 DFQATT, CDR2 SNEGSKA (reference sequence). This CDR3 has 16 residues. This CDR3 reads CSAPSRGAQGLGEQYF. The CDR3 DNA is TGCAGTGCCCCCTCCCGTGGAGCACAGGGTTTAGGCGAGCAGTACTTC.

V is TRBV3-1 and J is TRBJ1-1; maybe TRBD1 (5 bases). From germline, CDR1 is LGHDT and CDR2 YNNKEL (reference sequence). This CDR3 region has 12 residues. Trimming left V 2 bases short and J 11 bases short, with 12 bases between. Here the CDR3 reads CASSQQGETAFF. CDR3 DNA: TGTGCCAGCAGCCAACAGGGAGAGACCGCTTTCTTT. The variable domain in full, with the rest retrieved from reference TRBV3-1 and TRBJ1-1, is DTAVSQTPKYLVTQMGNDKSIKCEQNLGHDTMYWYKQDSKKFLKIMFSYNNKELIINETVPNRFSPKSPDKAHLNLHINSLELGDSAVYFCASSQQGETAFFGQGTRLTVV.

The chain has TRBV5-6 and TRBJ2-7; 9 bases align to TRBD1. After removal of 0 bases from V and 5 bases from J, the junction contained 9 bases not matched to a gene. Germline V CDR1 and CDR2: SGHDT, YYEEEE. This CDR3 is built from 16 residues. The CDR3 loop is CASSLGPGTGYNEQYF. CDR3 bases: TGTGCCAGCAGCTTGGGACCCGGGACAGGGTACAACGAGCAGTACTTC.

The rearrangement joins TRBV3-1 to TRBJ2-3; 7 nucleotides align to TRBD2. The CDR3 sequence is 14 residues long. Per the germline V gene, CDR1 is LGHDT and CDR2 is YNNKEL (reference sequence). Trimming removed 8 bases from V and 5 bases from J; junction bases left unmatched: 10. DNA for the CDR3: TGTGCCAGCGAGAGAGGGCCGGGGGGAGATACGCAGTATTTT. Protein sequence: CASERGPGGDTQYF.

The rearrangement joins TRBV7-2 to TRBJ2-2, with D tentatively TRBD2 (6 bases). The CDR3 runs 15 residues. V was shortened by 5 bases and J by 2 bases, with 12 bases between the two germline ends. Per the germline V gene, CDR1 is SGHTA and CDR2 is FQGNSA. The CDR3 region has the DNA TGTGCCAGCAGCACGCGGGACGGTAACACCGGGGAGCTGTTTTTT. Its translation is CASSTRDGNTGELFF.

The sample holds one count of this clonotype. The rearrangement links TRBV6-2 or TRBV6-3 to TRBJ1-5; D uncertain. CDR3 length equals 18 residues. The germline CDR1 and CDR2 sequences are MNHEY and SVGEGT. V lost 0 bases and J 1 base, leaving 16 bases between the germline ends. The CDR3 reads CASSYSIYSGHSNQPQHF. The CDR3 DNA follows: TGTGCCAGCAGTTACTCGATTTATTCGGGCCACAGCAATCAGCCCCAGCATTTT.

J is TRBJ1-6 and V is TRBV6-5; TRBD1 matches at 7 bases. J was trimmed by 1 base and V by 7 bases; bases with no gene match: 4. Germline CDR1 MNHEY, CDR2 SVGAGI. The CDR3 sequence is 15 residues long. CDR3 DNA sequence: TGTGCCAGCACCGAGACAGGGTCCTATAATTCACCCCTCCACTTT. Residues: CASTETGSYNSPLHF.